The rows below give T cell receptor beta chains drawn from one sample of a study of blood T cell repertoires in COVID-19. Only in-frame clones appear in the TCRdb table, and some are missing; sequencing was by immunoSEQ multiplex PCR. The sample includes under 450,000 clones, 75% to 90% of them seen just once. Material for sequencing was PBMCs or T cells enriched from blood (not recorded which). Receptors originate from a woman aged 45-65 years who had recovered from COVID-19. The CDR3 runs from the conserved cysteine through the conserved F or W. The D gene is left open where the match is weak. Only part of the rows carry a size: once, few, many, or a class if the clone is expanded.

d_gene,j_gene,v_gene,abundance,CDR3nt,CDR3aa
NA,TRBJ1-6,TRBV7-9,NA,TGTGCCAGCAGCTTAAACGGTCCGCTGAATTCACCCCTCCACTTT,CASSLNGPLNSPLHF
TRBD2,TRBJ2-2,TRBV7-9,NA,TGTGCCAGCAGCGCGTGGGGTCGGAGCGGGGGAACCGGGGAGCTGTTTTTT,CASSAWGRSGGTGELFF
NA,TRBJ1-1,TRBV5-1,NA,TGCGCCAGCAGCTGGGGCGGGCAGGAGGGGACTGAAGCTTTCTTT,CASSWGGQEGTEAFF
NA,TRBJ1-2,TRBV2,NA,TGTGCCAGCAGTTCCGACAGGATGGCCTATGGCTACACCTTC,CASSSDRMAYGYTF
NA,TRBJ2-7,TRBV7-9,NA,TGTGCCAGCAGCCCCCGCGTATCGACCTACGAGCAGTACTTC,CASSPRVSTYEQYF
TRBD1,TRBJ2-3,TRBV9,once,TGTGCCAGCAGCGTAGGGGGACAGAGCACAGATACGCAGTATTTT,CASSVGGQSTDTQYF
NA,TRBJ2-7,TRBV18,NA,TGTGCCAGCTCACCATCTTCGCGGGTCCTTAACGAGCAGTACTTC,CASSPSSRVLNEQYF
TRBD1,TRBJ1-2,TRBV5-4,NA,TGTGCCAGCAGCTCGGTGGGACAGGGGCAAAACCCTGGCTACACCTTC,CASSSVGQGQNPGYTF
TRBD2,TRBJ2-1,TRBV19,NA,TGTGCCAGTAAACTAGCGGGAGGGATCTACAATGAGCAGTTCTTC,CASKLAGGIYNEQFF
TRBD2,TRBJ2-3,TRBV5-1,NA,TGCGCCAGCAGCTTGGACCTAGCGGCCTTTACCCCAGATACGCAGTATTTT,CASSLDLAAFTPDTQYF
NA,TRBJ1-2,TRBV6-5,NA,TGTGCCAGCAGTTACCTCTCAGGGTTGAATGGCTACACCTTC,CASSYLSGLNGYTF
TRBD1,TRBJ1-2,TRBV6-5,few,TGTGCCAGCAGCCCCCCGCCAGGGGGCGCGCAGGGCTACACCTTC,CASSPPPGGAQGYTF
TRBD2,TRBJ2-1,TRBV11-3,NA,TGTGCCAGCAGCGCAGGCGGAGGTGGTACTAGCGTCTTTACCTACAATGAGCAGTTCTTC,CASSAGGGGTSVFTYNEQFF
NA,TRBJ1-2,TRBV14,NA,TGTGCCAGCAGCCAGCACCCCAGGGGCCTGGGGGGCTACACCTTC,CASSQHPRGLGGYTF
TRBD1,TRBJ1-1,TRBV27,NA,TGTGCCAGCAGAGGGCCGGGACAGGGAATAGTGAACACTGAAGCTTTCTTT,CASRGPGQGIVNTEAFF
TRBD2,TRBJ2-1,TRBV30,NA,TGTGCCTGGACTAGCGGGAGAAGGGGGAATGAGCAGTTCTTC,CAWTSGRRGNEQFF
TRBD1,TRBJ1-3,TRBV3-1/TRBV3-2,few,TGTGCCAGCAGCCAAGAAGGGGACAGGGAGGGCGTTCGGGAGGGAAACACCATATATTTT,CASSQEGDREGVREGNTIYF
TRBD1,TRBJ2-7,TRBV19,NA,TGTGCCAGTAGTGCCGGACAGGGCGGCTACGAGCAGTACTTC,CASSAGQGGYEQYF